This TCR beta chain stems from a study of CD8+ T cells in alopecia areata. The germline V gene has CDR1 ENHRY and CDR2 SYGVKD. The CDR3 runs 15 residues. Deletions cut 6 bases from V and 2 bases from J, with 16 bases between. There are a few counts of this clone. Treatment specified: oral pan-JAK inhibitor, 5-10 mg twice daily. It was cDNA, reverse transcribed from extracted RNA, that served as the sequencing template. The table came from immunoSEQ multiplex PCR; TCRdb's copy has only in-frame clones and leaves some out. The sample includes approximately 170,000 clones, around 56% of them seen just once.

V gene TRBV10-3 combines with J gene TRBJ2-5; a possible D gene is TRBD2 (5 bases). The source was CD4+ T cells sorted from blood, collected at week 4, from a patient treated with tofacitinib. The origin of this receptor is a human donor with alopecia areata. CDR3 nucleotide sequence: TGTGCCATCAGCGAGGGAACGGCGACTCAAGAGACCCAGTACTTC. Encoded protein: CAISEGTATQETQYF.